The source of this T cell receptor (beta chain) is a study of T-cell memory formation after mild COVID-19. Study information: In these data, TCR clusters were largely donor specific.

TCRdb processed the 5' RACE reads anew with MiXCR; each CDR3 protein has one entry. Among hundreds of thousands of distinct CDR3 sequences listed, about a fifth were seen once. Concerning this clonotype: Antigen unknown.

The germline V gene has CDR1 SGHTS and CDR2 YDEGEE. The CDR3 has 14 amino acids. Trimming left V 4 bases short and J 1 base short, with 8 bases between. Broader study findings: CM and EM subsets held most contracting CD4+ clones; EMRA held CD8+ ones. Still unconfirmed is whether the second-wave clones peaking on day 37 recognized SARS-CoV-2. Later expanders leaned CD4+, whereas day 15 to 85 contracting clones were balanced CD4/CD8.

The sample taken for sequencing was PBMCs or a T cell subset sorted from them (not recorded which). The chain is built from TRBV5-8 and TRBJ2-2; a weak D match, TRBD1 (5 bases). The TCR sequence derives from an adult woman who had mild COVID-19 (a few samples of this study predate the infection). Cell type and time point are not known. The CDR3 nucleotides are TGTGCCAGCAGCGACGGACAGAACACCGGGGAGCTGTTTTTT. Translating it yields CASSDGQNTGELFF.